The sequence of this T cell receptor (beta chain) was determined in a study of T cell responses to AZD1222 COVID-19 vaccine. The germline V gene has CDR1 SQVTM and CDR2 ANQGSEA. Trimming took off 7 bases at V and 8 bases at J, with 15 bases between the two ends. CDR3 length equals 12 residues. Measured with immunoSEQ multiplex PCR; TCRdb has only the in-frame clones, and not every one. The repertoire consists of 50,000 or so clones, with around 80% occurring once and the leading ten covering approximately 5.2%. Study-wide findings and caveats: Along spike, vaccine-associated CD4 TCRs were found throughout, with dominance at 160-218 and 743-854. Spike-specific TCR breadth rose after two AZD1222 doses, and depth rose as well. Clonal diversity may have been underestimated in mostly white British donors.

On this clone: Its antigen is not identified.

This TCR was recovered from an adult who received the AZD1222 COVID-19 vaccine. V is TRBV29-1 and J is TRBJ1-3; D gene uncertain. Sequencing was performed on peripheral blood, taken 28 days after the second AZD1222 dose. The CDR3 reads CSASGYRDTIYF. The CDR3 DNA reads TGCAGCGCCTCAGGTTATCGAGACACCATATATTTT.